These 22 T cell receptor beta chains were all obtained from the same sample, sequenced in a study of PD-1 blockade in classical Hodgkin lymphoma. Profiled with immunoSEQ multiplex PCR; TCRdb holds only in-frame clones, not every one. In the table there are approximately 44,000 clones, about two thirds of which are singletons. All patients relapsed after autologous stem cell transplantation, and brentuximab vedotin exposure varied. The sequencing here drew on peripheral blood mononuclear cells (PBMCs), taken at baseline. Every receptor here comes from a human donor with classical Hodgkin lymphoma.

This clone was seen only once. The chain recombines TRBV30 with TRBJ1-3; D uncertain. V lost 2 bases and J lost 0, with 14 bases in between. This CDR3 is built from 16 residues. Germline V gene data show CDR1 as GTSNPN and CDR2 as SVGIG (reference sequence). DNA of the CDR3: TGTGCCTGGAGTCTGTCAGTCCTTAGCTCTGGAAACACCATATATTTT. Amino acid sequence: CAWSLSVLSSGNTIYF.

The chain carries TRBV4-3 and TRBJ2-1; D perhaps matches TRBD2 (5 bases). The CDR3 runs 17 residues. The V and J ends lost 7 bases and 6 bases respectively, with 25 bases between them. Germline CDR1 is LGHNA and CDR2 is YSLEER. In nucleotides, the CDR3 is TGCGCCAGCACCCCCAGTATTGGGCAGACTACTGTCAATGAGCAGTTCTTC. Its translation is CASTPSIGQTTVNEQFF.

The gene calls are TRBV7-6 and TRBJ2-2, with D hard to call. The CDR3 is 14 residues long. Trimming took off 3 bases at V and 5 bases at J, with 10 bases between the two ends. The germline gives CDR1 SGHVS, CDR2 FNYEAQ. The CDR3 region is CASSFYSLTGELFF. The DNA of the CDR3 is TGTGCCAGCAGCTTCTACAGCCTTACCGGGGAGCTGTTTTTT.

This clone occurred once. The rearrangement links TRBV4-1 to TRBJ2-1; 11 bases are a match to TRBD2. V trimming: 0 bases; J trimming: 7 bases; junction bases outside the gene matches: 8. CDR1 and CDR2 from the germline V gene are MGHRA and YSYEKL. The length of the CDR3 is 17 residues. CDR3 coding DNA: TGCGCCAGCAGCCAAGATGGGGGGGGACTAGCGGTTAATGAGCAGTTCTTC. This encodes CASSQDGGGLAVNEQFF.

J is TRBJ2-5 and V is TRBV9, with 12 positions matching TRBD2. The germline CDR1 and CDR2 sequences are SGDLS and YYNGEE. J lost 1 base, V lost 2 bases, and 3 bases had no gene match. The CDR3 is made up of 16 amino acids. CDR3 sequence reads: CASSVRLAGVQETQYF. DNA for the CDR3: TGTGCCAGCAGCGTGAGACTAGCGGGGGTCCAAGAGACCCAGTACTTC.

The chain links TRBV30 to TRBJ2-3; 10 nucleotides align to TRBD2. Per the germline V gene, CDR1 is GTSNPN and CDR2 is SVGIG (reference sequence). The CDR3 consists of 13 residues. The V segment lost 5 bases and the J segment 4 bases; nucleotides outside the gene matches: 3. In DNA form, the CDR3 reads TGTGCCTGGGCTCTAGCGGGAGCAGATACGCAGTATTTT. The encoded protein is CAWALAGADTQYF.

V gene TRBV7-3 combines with J gene TRBJ1-2; D remains ambiguous. The CDR3 consists of 12 residues. CDR1 is SGHTA, CDR2 FQGTGA, per germline. The ends were cut back, 7 bases at V and 8 bases at J, with 14 bases in the middle. The CDR3 sequence is CASNNPPGGYTF. DNA of the CDR3: TGTGCCAGCAACAATCCCCCGGGGGGCTACACCTTC.

In this sample, this clone turned up a few times. The CDR3 region has the DNA TGTGCCAGCAGTTTTAACCAGTACAATCAGCCCCAGCATTTT. This encodes CASSFNQYNQPQHF. The V and J genes are TRBV28 and TRBJ1-5; D call uncertain. CDR1 and CDR2 from the germline V gene are MDHEN and SYDVKM. The CDR3 is 14 residues long. V shed 3 bases and J shed 3 bases, with 9 bases lying between them.

The chain has TRBV9 and TRBJ1-3, with 11 bases aligning to TRBD1. J lost 8 bases, V lost 3 bases, and 4 bases had no gene match. This CDR3 region has 14 residues. In germline, CDR1 is SGDLS, CDR2 YYNGEE. CDR3 sequence reads: CASSGGGQGDTIYF. The DNA for the CDR3 is TGTGCCAGCAGCGGAGGGGGACAGGGGGACACCATATATTTT.

V is TRBV7-9 and J is TRBJ1-2, with 9 positions matching TRBD1. Looked up from germline, CDR1 is SEHNR and CDR2 is FQNEAQ (reference sequence). V was clipped by 5 bases and J by 4 bases; unmatched bases: 11. The CDR3 runs 16 residues. CDR3 DNA sequence: TGTGCCAGCAGCCCGACAGGGGGGGTAACCGGCTATGGCTACACCTTC. This sequence encodes CASSPTGGVTGYGYTF.

This clone turned up a few times. The CDR3 loop reads CASSHPPGVGSYNEQFF. The CDR3 DNA is TGTGCCAGCAGCCATCCCCCCGGCGTGGGGTCCTACAATGAGCAGTTCTTC. The rearrangement links TRBV7-3 to TRBJ2-1; D remains unclear. This CDR3 is built from 17 residues. V lost 5 bases and J 1 base, leaving 18 bases between the germline ends. Germline CDR1 is SGHTA and CDR2 is FQGTGA.

The V and J genes are TRBV6-5 and TRBJ2-7, with TRBD2 as a possible D gene (6 bases). CDR1 is MNHEY, CDR2 SVGAGI, per germline. This CDR3 region has 15 residues. Trimming pared 2 bases from V and 0 bases from J, leaving 11 bases between. The CDR3 protein is CASSYGASDSYEQYF. Written as DNA, the CDR3 is TGTGCCAGCAGTTACGGGGCTAGCGACTCCTACGAGCAGTACTTC.

This clone has more than one count but fewer than ten. This chain joins TRBV9 and TRBJ2-2; possible D gene TRBD2, 5 bases. Germline V gene data show CDR1 as SGDLS and CDR2 as YYNGEE. The CDR3 runs to 14 residues. Trimming took 3 bases from V and 6 from J, leaving 12 bases between them. The CDR3 nucleotides read TGTGCCAGCAGCGCAGTACTAGGCCCCGGGGAGCTGTTTTTT. Translating gives CASSAVLGPGELFF.

The V call is TRBV4-1, the J call TRBJ2-7, with D possibly TRBD2 on 6 matching bases. V was trimmed by 0 bases and J by 7 bases, leaving 13 bases between them. CDR3 length equals 14 residues. Looked up from germline, CDR1 is MGHRA and CDR2 is YSYEKL. The CDR3 sequence: CASSQEGRSGEQYF. The CDR3, as DNA: TGCGCCAGCAGCCAAGAGGGGAGGTCGGGGGAGCAGTACTTC.

The chain employs TRBV4-3 and TRBJ2-3; D gene ambiguous. The CDR3 consists of 14 residues. Germline V CDR1 and CDR2: LGHNA, YSLEER. The V gene lost 1 base and the J gene lost 4 bases, with 9 bases spanning the gap. CDR3 loop: CASSQGTLADTQYF. CDR3 sequence (DNA): TGCGCCAGCAGCCAAGGCACCTTAGCAGATACGCAGTATTTT.

The chain combines TRBV19 with TRBJ2-3; 7 positions match TRBD1. This CDR3 has 15 residues. Germline V gene data show CDR1 as LNHDA and CDR2 as SQIVND (reference sequence). V was clipped by 7 bases and J by 1 base; unmatched bases: 8. CDR3 nucleotide sequence: TGTGCCAGTATCCCCAGGGGGAGTCGCACAGATACGCAGTATTTT. This gives the protein CASIPRGSRTDTQYF.

The chain combines TRBV7-6 with TRBJ2-7; no clear D. CDR3 length equals 12 residues. CDR1 is SGHVS, CDR2 FNYEAQ, per germline. The germline V and J ends were trimmed by 1 base and 2 bases, with 3 bases remaining between them. The CDR3 DNA sequence: TGTGCCAGCAGCTTAGACCCCTACGAGCAGTACTTC. Its translation: CASSLDPYEQYF.

V is TRBV7-7 and J is TRBJ1-2; D is uncertain. Trimming took 11 bases from V and 2 from J, leaving 12 bases between them. Germline V lookup: CDR1 SSHAT, CDR2 FNYEAQ (reference sequence). The CDR3 has 12 residues. Here the CDR3 reads CAGTDGNYGYTF. The CDR3 region has the DNA TGTGCCGGAACGGACGGGAACTATGGCTACACCTTC.

The rearrangement uses TRBV7-8 and TRBJ2-5, with a possible D match to TRBD2 (6 bases). Trimming pared 3 bases from V and 1 base from J, leaving 12 bases between. The CDR3 consists of 15 residues. CDR1 is SGHVS, CDR2 FQNEAQ, per germline. CDR3 region: CASSFWGGSQETQYF. In DNA, the CDR3 is TGTGCCAGCAGCTTTTGGGGAGGCAGCCAAGAGACCCAGTACTTC.

This clone has more than one count but fewer than ten. J is TRBJ2-7 and V is TRBV30; D could derive from TRBD1 or TRBD2 (5 bases each). Germline V gives CDR1 GTSNPN, CDR2 SVGIG (reference sequence). The CDR3 sequence is 12 residues long. V was clipped by 0 bases and J by 6 bases, with 9 bases between them. CDR3 sequence (DNA): TGTGCCTGGAGTGTACGAGGGGTCGAGCAGTACTTC. This encodes CAWSVRGVEQYF.

The V gene is TRBV18, the J gene TRBJ2-1; D unclear. The germline V gene encodes CDR1 KGHSH and CDR2 LQKENI. Trimming took off 3 bases at V and 5 bases at J, with 14 bases between the two ends. This CDR3 has 15 residues. The CDR3 coding sequence is TGTGCCAGCTCACCGACCTGGGTTGCCAACAATGAGCAGTTCTTC. It codes for CASSPTWVANNEQFF.

In its sample, this clone was seen once. The chain has TRBV27 and TRBJ2-1; D call uncertain. V dropped 0 bases and J dropped 3 bases, with 12 bases sitting between them. This CDR3 has 16 amino acids. The germline V gene has CDR1 MNHEY and CDR2 SMNVEV (reference sequence). This CDR3 is CASSLSSGQFYNEQFF. CDR3 DNA sequence: TGTGCCAGCAGTTTATCTTCGGGCCAATTCTACAATGAGCAGTTCTTC.